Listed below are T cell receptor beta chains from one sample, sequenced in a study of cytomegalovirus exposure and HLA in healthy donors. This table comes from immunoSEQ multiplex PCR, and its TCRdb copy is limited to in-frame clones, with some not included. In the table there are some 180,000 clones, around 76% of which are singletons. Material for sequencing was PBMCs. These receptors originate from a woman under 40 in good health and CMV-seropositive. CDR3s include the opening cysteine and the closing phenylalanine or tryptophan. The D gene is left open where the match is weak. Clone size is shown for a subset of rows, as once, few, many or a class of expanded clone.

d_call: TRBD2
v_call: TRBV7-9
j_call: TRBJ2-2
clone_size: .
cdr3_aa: CSSSSLATGAGELFF
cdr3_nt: TGTTCCAGCAGCTCACTAGCGACTGGAGCCGGGGAGCTGTTTTTT

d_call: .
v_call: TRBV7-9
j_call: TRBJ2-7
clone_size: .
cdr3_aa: CASSFGRGERYEQYF
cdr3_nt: TGTGCCAGCAGCTTTGGGAGGGGGGAACGGTACGAGCAGTACTTC

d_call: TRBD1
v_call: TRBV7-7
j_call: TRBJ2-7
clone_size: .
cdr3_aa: CASSLAGQGPYEQYF
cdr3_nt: TGTGCCAGCAGCTTAGCTGGACAGGGTCCCTACGAGCAGTACTTC

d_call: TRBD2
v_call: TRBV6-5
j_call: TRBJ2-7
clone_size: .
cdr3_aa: CASSYSQRGAYEQYF
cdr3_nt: TGTGCCAGCAGTTACTCCCAGCGGGGGGCCTACGAGCAGTACTTC

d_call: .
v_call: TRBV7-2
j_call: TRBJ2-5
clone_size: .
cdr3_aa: CASSPNVGRREETQYF
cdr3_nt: TGTGCCAGCAGCCCCAATGTGGGCCGGAGGGAAGAGACCCAGTACTTC

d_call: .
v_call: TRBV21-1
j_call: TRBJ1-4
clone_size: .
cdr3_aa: CASEEGINEKLFF
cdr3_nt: TGTGCCAGCGAGGAGGGGATTAATGAAAAACTGTTTTTT

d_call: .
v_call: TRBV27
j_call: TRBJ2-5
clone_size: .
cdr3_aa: CASSLGTQETQYF
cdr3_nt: TGTGCCAGCAGTTTAGGGACACAAGAGACCCAGTACTTC

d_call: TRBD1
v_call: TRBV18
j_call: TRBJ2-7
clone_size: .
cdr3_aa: CASSPPAQGAYEQYF
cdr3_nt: TGTGCCAGCTCACCACCGGCGCAGGGGGCCTACGAGCAGTACTTC

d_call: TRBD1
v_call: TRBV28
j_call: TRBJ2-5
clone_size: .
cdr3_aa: CASSPGPGGFVGETQYF
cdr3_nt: TGTGCCAGCAGCCCCGGGCCAGGGGGTTTTGTAGGGGAGACCCAGTACTTC

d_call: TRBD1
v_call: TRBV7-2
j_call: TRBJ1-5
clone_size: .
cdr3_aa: CASSLGGTGNQPQHF
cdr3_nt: TGTGCCAGCAGCTTAGGGGGGACAGGCAATCAGCCCCAGCATTTT

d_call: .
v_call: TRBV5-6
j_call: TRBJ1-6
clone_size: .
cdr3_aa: CASSLGRSAKGF
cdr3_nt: TGTGCCAGCAGCTTGGGGCGGTCAGCCAAAGGATTT

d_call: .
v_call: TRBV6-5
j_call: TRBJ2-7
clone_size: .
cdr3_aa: CASSTEGARGEQYF
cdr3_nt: TGTGCCAGCAGTACGGAGGGGGCCCGGGGGGAGCAGTACTTC

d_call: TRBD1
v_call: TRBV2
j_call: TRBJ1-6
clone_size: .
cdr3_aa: CASNIGQGIGSPLHF
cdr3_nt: TGTGCCAGCAACATAGGACAGGGAATAGGGTCACCCCTCCACTTT

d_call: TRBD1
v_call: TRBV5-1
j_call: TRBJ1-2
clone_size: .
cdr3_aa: CASSPLPGQGAVGYTF
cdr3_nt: TGCGCCAGCAGCCCTCTTCCCGGACAGGGGGCTGTTGGCTACACCTTC

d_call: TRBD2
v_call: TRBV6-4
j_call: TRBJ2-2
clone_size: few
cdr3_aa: CASSDSSGGNTGELFF
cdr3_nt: TGTGCCAGCAGTGACTCTAGCGGGGGGAACACCGGGGAGCTGTTTTTT

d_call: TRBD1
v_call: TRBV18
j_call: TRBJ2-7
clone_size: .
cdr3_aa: CASSPQDRGGEQYF
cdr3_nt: TGTGCCAGCTCACCACAGGACAGGGGAGGCGAGCAGTACTTC

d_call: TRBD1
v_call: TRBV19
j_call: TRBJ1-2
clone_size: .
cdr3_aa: CASSPTDRVTNYGYTF
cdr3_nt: TGTGCCAGTAGTCCTACCGACAGGGTAACTAACTATGGCTACACCTTC

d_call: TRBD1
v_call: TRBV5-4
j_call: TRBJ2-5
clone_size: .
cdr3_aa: CASSFLDRKETQYF
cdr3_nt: TGTGCCAGCAGCTTTTTGGACAGGAAGGAGACCCAGTACTTC

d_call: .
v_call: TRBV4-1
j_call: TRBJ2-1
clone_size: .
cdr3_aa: CASSPSWSGGLDEQFF
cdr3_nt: TGCGCCAGCAGCCCCTCTTGGTCGGGGGGCTTGGATGAGCAGTTCTTC

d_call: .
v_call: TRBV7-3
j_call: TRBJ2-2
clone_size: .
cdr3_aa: CASSRGQHTGELFF
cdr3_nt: TGTGCCAGCAGCCGAGGGCAACACACCGGGGAGCTGTTTTTT

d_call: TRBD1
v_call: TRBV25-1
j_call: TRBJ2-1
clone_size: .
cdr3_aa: CASSRQGSYNEQFF
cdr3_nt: TGTGCCAGTTCTAGACAGGGGTCCTACAATGAGCAGTTCTTC

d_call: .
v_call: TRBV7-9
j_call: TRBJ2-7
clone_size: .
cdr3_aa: CASSLVTGSYEQYF
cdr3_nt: TGTGCCAGCAGCCTGGTTACAGGCTCCTACGAGCAGTACTTC

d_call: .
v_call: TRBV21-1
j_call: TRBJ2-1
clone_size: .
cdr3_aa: CASSNQTPEQFF
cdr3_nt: TGTGCCAGCAGCAATCAGACTCCTGAGCAGTTCTTC